A single TCR beta chain is shown here with its context. Looked up from germline, CDR1 is SGHTA and CDR2 is FQGNSA. The CDR3 sequence is 15 residues long. V shed 3 bases, J shed 2 bases, and the junction held 4 bases outside the gene matches. The data are from a study of cytomegalovirus exposure and HLA in healthy donors. About the research overall: The study's early data release held tens of millions of unique TCRs from HLA-typed donors.

The PCR used 60 Vbeta and 13 Jbeta primers. Profiling relied on immunoSEQ multiplex PCR, and the TCRdb table lists in-frame clones only, not all of them. The table includes 200,000 or so clones, over 65% detected once. This receptor was identified in a man between 18 and 35 years old in good health and CMV-seronegative. The source material was PBMCs. The chain uses TRBV7-2 and TRBJ2-7; 10 nucleotides align to TRBD1. The CDR3 reads CASSLRTGGTYEQYF. DNA for the CDR3: TGTGCCAGCAGCTTGCGGACAGGGGGTACCTACGAGCAGTACTTC.